Below are 21 T cell receptor beta chains sequenced from a single sample in a study of T cells in Graves' hyperthyroidism and ophthalmopathy. Amplified TCR beta CDR3 regions derived from RNA transcripts. An initial round of RT-PCR targeting the TCR CDR3 relied on the HTBI primer set. Using its own MiXCR run on the multiplex PCR reads, TCRdb lists one record per CDR3 protein. Of 600,000 to 800,000 distinct CDR3 sequences listed, roughly a third were seen once; the top ten hold 30% to 40%. The sample taken for sequencing was blood. These receptors came from a woman aged 40 to 50 with Graves' hyperthyroidism.

The chain uses TRBV20-1 and TRBJ1-4; tentatively, D is TRBD1 (5 bases). CDR3 length: 13 residues. Germline V gene lookup returns CDR1 DFQATT and CDR2 SNEGSKA (reference sequence). Trimming took 1 base from V and 6 from J, leaving 9 bases between them. The CDR3: CSARAAGDEKLFF. The CDR3 nucleotides read TGCAGTGCTAGAGCCGCGGGGGATGAAAAACTGTTTTTT.

This clonotype was seen once. This chain joins TRBV7-9 and TRBJ1-4, with a possible D match to TRBD1 (5 bases). The ends were cut back, 5 bases at V and 11 bases at J, with 15 bases in the middle. Looked up from germline, CDR1 is SEHNR and CDR2 is FQNEAQ (reference sequence). The CDR3 length is 13 residues. Written as DNA, the CDR3 is TGTGCCAGCAGCACTAATGGGGGGGGGAAACTGTTTTTT. Residues: CASSTNGGGKLFF.

Only a few counts were recorded for this clonotype. The V call is TRBV6-6, the J call TRBJ2-7; D remains unclear. CDR3 size: 12 residues. Germline V gives CDR1 MNHNY, CDR2 SVGAGI (reference sequence). V dropped 4 bases and J dropped 7 bases, with 11 bases sitting between them. The CDR3 sequence: CASSFQQPEQYF. For the CDR3, the DNA is TGTGCCAGCAGTTTTCAACAGCCGGAGCAGTACTTC.

The chain has TRBV9 and TRBJ2-7, with 10 bases that match TRBD2. CDR1 and CDR2 from the germline V gene are SGDLS and YYNGEE. The CDR3 has 15 residues. The V gene end was trimmed by 0 bases and the J gene end by 5 bases; junction bases not matched to a gene: 5. The CDR3 sequence: CASSVGASGSHEQYF. CDR3 DNA sequence: TGTGCCAGCAGCGTAGGGGCTAGCGGGAGCCACGAGCAGTACTTC.

The chain combines TRBV29-1 with TRBJ2-7; TRBD1 is a possible D gene (5 bases). Per germline, CDR1 SQVTM and CDR2 ANQGSEA. Trimming pared 6 bases from V and 1 base from J, leaving 13 bases between. There are 13 residues in the CDR3. The DNA for the CDR3 is TGCAGCGTAGCTACAGGTACTTCCTACGAGCAGTACTTC. Protein: CSVATGTSYEQYF.

There are a few counts of this clonotype. V and J are TRBV4-3 and TRBJ1-5; D not certain. CDR1 and CDR2 from the germline V gene are LGHNA and YSLEER. The CDR3 is made up of 15 amino acids. V lost 0 bases to trimming and J lost 6 bases, with 12 bases between them. Written as DNA, the CDR3 is TGCGCCAGCAGCCAAGATCGCCGCCCCCGTCAGCCCCAGCATTTT. Translated: CASSQDRRPRQPQHF.

V is TRBV7-6 and J is TRBJ1-6, with TRBD1 matching over 9 bases. This CDR3 region has 16 residues. Germline V gene lookup returns CDR1 SGHVS and CDR2 FNYEAQ. Trimming at V came to 1 base and at J to 9 bases, leaving 7 bases not matched to a gene. Here the CDR3 DNA reads TGTGCCAGCAGCTTAGGTGGCGGGACAGGGAGTTCACCCCTCCACTTT. It is translated as CASSLGGGTGSSPLHF.

This clonotype has a handful of counts. The chain combines TRBV10-3 with TRBJ1-5; D perhaps matches TRBD1 (6 bases). V was clipped by 10 bases and J by 1 base, with 23 bases between them. The CDR3 is 17 residues long. Germline-derived CDR1 and CDR2 are ENHRY and SYGVKD. Here the CDR3 reads CASTGTLTTLSNQPQHF. DNA for the CDR3: TGTGCCAGCACCGGGACACTTACTACACTGAGCAATCAGCCCCAGCATTTT.

This chain connects TRBV20-1 to TRBJ1-4, with a weak D call TRBD1 (5 bases). The CDR3 sequence is 13 residues long. V was cut by 4 bases and J by 11 bases, with 17 bases left in between. Germline lookup yields CDR1 DFQATT and CDR2 SNEGSKA (reference sequence). This chain's CDR3 is CSAMGLAGGKLFF. CDR3 sequence (DNA): TGCAGTGCTATGGGACTAGCGGGGGGGAAACTGTTTTTT.

This clonotype occurred many times. The V and J genes are TRBV14 and TRBJ1-2; 9 nucleotides match TRBD1. The CDR3 length is 16 residues. V lost 1 base and J lost 4; bases outside the gene matches: 7. CDR1 and CDR2 from the germline V gene are SGHDN and FVKESK. The CDR3 region has the DNA TGTGCCAGCAGCCAAGGTTGGGACAGGGCCACCTATGGCTACACCTTC. This gives the protein CASSQGWDRATYGYTF.

To note about this clonotype: This may stem from a read error, because a much larger clone lies one nucleotide away. The CDR3 does not end in the conserved phenylalanine or tryptophan, so this is likely a read error. The V and J genes are TRBV10-3 and TRBJ1-1; TRBD1 agrees at 9 bases. The length of the CDR3 is 13 residues. The ends lost 9 bases at V and 6 bases at J; junction bases unmatched: 8. CDR1 is ENHRY and CDR2 is SYGVKD in the germline V gene. The DNA of the CDR3 is TGTGCCATTCGGGACAGGGTGACGCCTGAAGCTTTCTCT. It translates to CAIRDRVTPEAFS.

The CDR3 DNA reads as TGTGCCACCAGCCCTCCAGAGGGGACAGATACGCAGTATTTT. This encodes CATSPPEGTDTQYF. V gene TRBV24-1 combines with J gene TRBJ2-3; D may be TRBD1 or TRBD2 (5 bases each). The V and J ends lost 7 bases and 3 bases respectively, with 13 bases between them. Per the germline V gene, CDR1 is KGHDR and CDR2 is SFDVKD. The CDR3 loop spans 14 amino acids.

This chain joins TRBV7-8 and TRBJ1-5; D not resolved. The V end lost 1 base, the J end lost 7 bases, and 17 bases lay between the germline ends. Germline CDR1 and CDR2: SGHVS and FQNEAQ. This CDR3 spans 16 amino acids. In DNA form, the CDR3 reads TGTGCCAGCAGCTTAGTGGCGGGCCCTTATGGACAGCCCCAGCATTTT. As protein: CASSLVAGPYGQPQHF.

Concerning this clonotype: It may be a read error: a sequence one base away is much more abundant. The chain couples TRBV12-3 or TRBV12-4 to TRBJ1-2; D not certain. The CDR3 contains 10 residues. CDR3 DNA sequence: TGTGCCAGCAGGAGCGCTGGCCACACCTTC. Residues: CASRSAGHTF.

There are a few counts of this clonotype. The chain links TRBV24-1 to TRBJ2-5; maybe TRBD1 (6 bases). V was cut by 4 bases and J by 1 base, with 12 bases left in between. The CDR3 totals 15 residues. The germline CDR1 and CDR2 sequences are KGHDR and SFDVKD. The CDR3 bases are TGTGCCACCAGTGACGGACAGACCAGCCAAGAGACCCAGTACTTC. Protein: CATSDGQTSQETQYF.

This clonotype was detected only a few times. This sequence joins TRBV29-1 and TRBJ1-1, with D unresolved. The CDR3 runs 11 residues. Germline lookup yields CDR1 SQVTM and CDR2 ANQGSEA. V lost 7 bases and J 2 bases, leaving 8 bases between the germline ends. CDR3 sequence reads: CSGTDNTEAFF. DNA for the CDR3: TGCAGCGGCACTGATAACACTGAAGCTTTCTTT.

Turning to this clonotype: One end of the junction does not line up with germline, which may come from a read error. The chain carries TRBV2 and TRBJ1-2, with D possibly being TRBD1 (5 bases). CDR3 size: 12 residues. The germline V gene has CDR1 SNHLY and CDR2 FYNNEI. DNA for the CDR3: TGTGCCAGCCTTAGGGGCAACTCTGGCTACACCTTC. It specifies CASLRGNSGYTF. The full variable domain, rest sourced from reference TRBV2 and TRBJ1-2, is EPEVTQTPSHQVTQMGQEVILRCVPISNHLYFYWYRQILGQKVEFLVSFYNNEISEKSEIFDDQFSVERPDGSNFTLKIRSTKLEDSAMYFCASLRGNSGYTFGSGTRLTVV.

This sequence joins TRBV15 and TRBJ2-7; 9 bases agree with TRBD1. The J call may be wrong; the DNA end is better matched by TRBJ2-1. Germline lookup yields CDR1 LNHNV and CDR2 YYDKDF (reference sequence). The CDR3 sequence is 14 residues long. The CDR3: CATSRDRGSHEQFF. DNA of the CDR3: TGTGCCACCAGCAGGGACAGGGGCTCCCATGAGCAGTTCTTC.

This clonotype was recorded at least ten times. The chain joins TRBV5-1 to TRBJ2-5; D unresolved. The CDR3 totals 14 residues. Trimming removed 1 base at V and 5 bases at J, with 12 bases between. Germline CDR1 and CDR2: SGHRS and YFSETQ. Here the CDR3 reads CASSLTQAAETQYF. DNA for the CDR3: TGCGCCAGCAGCTTGACCCAGGCCGCGGAGACCCAGTACTTC.

This clonotype has ten or more counts. V is TRBV5-1 and J is TRBJ2-2; 11 nucleotides align to TRBD1. Losses at the gene ends were 4 bases for V and 3 bases for J; bases not matched to a gene: 2. The germline gives CDR1 SGHRS, CDR2 YFSETQ. This CDR3 has 15 residues. Here the CDR3 reads CASSLGQGDTGELFF. The CDR3 bases are TGCGCCAGCAGCCTGGGACAGGGGGACACCGGGGAGCTGTTTTTT.

This clonotype was found a few times. The chain joins TRBV4-3 to TRBJ1-1, with D maybe TRBD1 (6 bases). The germline V and J ends were trimmed by 4 bases and 1 base, with 13 bases remaining between them. The length of the CDR3 is 15 residues. Germline V lookup: CDR1 LGHNA, CDR2 YSLEER. The CDR3 is CASSLGPGANTEAFF. CDR3 DNA sequence: TGCGCCAGCAGCCTTGGACCAGGGGCGAACACTGAAGCTTTCTTT.